This TCR beta chain was identified during a study of T cell repertoires in ileal Crohn's disease. Study-wide background: Approximately 32% were active smokers at surgery; median disease duration was around 8 years. Study-level results: Compared with non-smokers, active smokers at surgery showed more clonal expansions.

TCRdb's table, derived via immunoSEQ multiplex PCR, lists solely in-frame clones and lacks some. Counted here are about 3,800 clones, roughly 80% occurring once; the ten biggest clones make up 6% to 8%. Notes on this clone: The target antigen is unknown.

Sequenced material: ileal tissue. The clonotype originates from an adult with Crohn's disease.

This CDR3 reads CASSLRDRAYEQYF. CDR3 nucleotides: TGTGCCAGTAGCCTCCGGGACAGGGCCTACGAGCAGTACTTC. The chain joins TRBV19 to TRBJ2-7; 9 bases are shared with TRBD1. V lost 6 bases, J lost 2 bases, and 5 bases stayed unmatched. Germline CDR1 LNHDA, CDR2 SQIVND (reference sequence). The CDR3 sequence is 14 residues long.